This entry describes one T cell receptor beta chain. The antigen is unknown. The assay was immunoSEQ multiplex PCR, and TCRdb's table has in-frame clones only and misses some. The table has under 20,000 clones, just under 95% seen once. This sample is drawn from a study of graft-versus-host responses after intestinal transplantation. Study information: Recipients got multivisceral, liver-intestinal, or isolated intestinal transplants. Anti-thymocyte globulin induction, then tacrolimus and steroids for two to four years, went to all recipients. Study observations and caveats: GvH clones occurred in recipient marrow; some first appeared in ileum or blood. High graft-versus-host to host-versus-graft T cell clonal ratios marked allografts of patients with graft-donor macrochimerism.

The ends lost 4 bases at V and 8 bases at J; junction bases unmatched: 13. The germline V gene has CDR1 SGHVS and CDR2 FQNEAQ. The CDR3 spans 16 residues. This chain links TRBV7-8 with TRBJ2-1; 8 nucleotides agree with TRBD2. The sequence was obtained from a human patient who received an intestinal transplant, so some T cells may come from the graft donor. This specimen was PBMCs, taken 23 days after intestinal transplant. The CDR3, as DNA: TGTGCCAGCAGCTACTCAGCGGGAGCTGAGGGAGATGAGCAGTTCTTC. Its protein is CASSYSAGAEGDEQFF.